This T cell receptor (beta chain) is from a study of spatial heterogeneity in lung cancer. On the study more broadly: TCR and UMI combinations that were unique each appeared, on average, more than ten times in raw reads.

A unique molecular identifier was attached to every TCR cDNA molecule. TCRdb re-called the 5' RACE reads through MiXCR, storing one row per CDR3 protein. In the table there are about 45,000 distinct CDR3 sequences, about 13% of which are singletons. Time point meaning: sample taken at primary tumor resection. Unsorted whole RNA samples from tumor, nontumor lung or frozen PBMC were sequenced. The cohort: 70 to 75 early-stage, untreated non-small cell lung cancer patients. The TCR originated in a male donor with early-stage non-small cell lung cancer. Specimen: PBMCs, collected at surgery.

Here the CDR3 DNA reads TGCGCCAGCAGCTTGGGGAGGGACAATGAGCAGTTCTTC. Amino acids: CASSLGRDNEQFF. V gene TRBV5-1 combines with J gene TRBJ2-1, with a weak D call TRBD2 (6 bases). The ends were cut back, 0 bases at V and 5 bases at J, with 6 bases in the middle. CDR3 size: 13 residues. The germline gives CDR1 SGHRS, CDR2 YFSETQ.